This T cell receptor (beta chain) emerged from a study of T cells in localized non-small cell lung cancer (dated by TCRdb to about 2020). Concerning the study at large: T cell repertoires of a few hundred early-stage NSCLC patients were analyzed, with tumors being compared against uninvolved tumor-adjacent lungs. Of the NSCLC patients, about 130 were male and approximately 110 were female, and the mean age was roughly 61 years. The cohort was made up of 236 treatment-naive NSCLC patients whose localized lung tumors had been resected. General conclusions and limits of the study: A median of 57 of the top 100 tumor clones turned up in the paired uninvolved adjacent lung, and fewer than 35 of those clones also ranked among the top 100 of that same adjacent lung. Higher blood T cell density associated with longer overall survival, while higher adjacent-lung clonality associated with shorter survival. Uninvolved tumor-adjacent lung showed the highest T cell clonality, higher than tumor, which suggests more focused antigenic responses in the uninvolved tumor-adjacent lung. Because multi-region tumor sequencing was not performed, intratumor heterogeneity could not be ruled out. Because the study design was exploratory, TCR variables were selected using unadjusted p-values without false-discovery rate correction.

At diagnosis, peripheral blood, uninvolved tumor-adjacent lung and tumor were collected and were preserved as a mix of fresh-frozen and FFPE material. There are 15 amino acids in the CDR3, from cysteine to phenylalanine inclusive. CDR3 DNA is the only sequence kept; it has 45 bases, read in frame from the first base. Trimming costs V 0 bases and J 4 bases, and their ends lie 12 bases apart. According to the germline V gene, CDR1 reads MGHRA and CDR2 reads YSYEKL. Points on this clone: Its antigen specificity is not known. One base away there is no much larger clone; base qualities are not given.

The immunoSEQ Assay was used to sequence TCR beta CDR3 regions from DNA. Per the authors' processing: T cell density was computed as TCR beta template counts normalized to usable DNA estimated by amplifying housekeeping genes. The preseqR package was used to estimate richness by extrapolating to 400,000 templates for PBMC samples and to 120,000 templates for tissue samples. Clonality was defined as one minus Pielou's evenness. To identify tissue-enriched TCRs, differential abundance testing was run on productive amino-acid clonotypes with a minimum total count of 5 and an alpha of 0.1. Repertoire overlap between compartments was quantified with the Jaccard Index and Morisita Overlap Index. GLIPH grouped TCR beta CDR3s together with public tetramer-defined viral CDR3s, and a viral motif had to include at least three viral sequences and show V-gene enrichment. TCRdb re-hosts the immuneACCESS table, in-frame sequences only. Its copies lack some clones; in the studies checked, an unresolved V gene accounts for under half of them, and the cause for the rest is not known. The V and J calls and clone size come from that table; D and trimming were worked out from the DNA. The table for this sample lists about 3,300 clones; 25% to 35% of them were counted only once. The ten largest clonotypes hold 14% to 15% of the sample.

Sequenced material: lung tumor tissue, taken before any cancer treatment. The chain couples TRBV4-1 to TRBJ1-2; no D gene can be assigned with confidence. The receptor was derived from a male donor aged 60 or over with stage I lung adenocarcinoma. The DNA reads TGCGCCAGCAGCCAAGAACACGCCAGACCCTATGGCTACACCTTC. This is translated as CASSQEHARPYGYTF.